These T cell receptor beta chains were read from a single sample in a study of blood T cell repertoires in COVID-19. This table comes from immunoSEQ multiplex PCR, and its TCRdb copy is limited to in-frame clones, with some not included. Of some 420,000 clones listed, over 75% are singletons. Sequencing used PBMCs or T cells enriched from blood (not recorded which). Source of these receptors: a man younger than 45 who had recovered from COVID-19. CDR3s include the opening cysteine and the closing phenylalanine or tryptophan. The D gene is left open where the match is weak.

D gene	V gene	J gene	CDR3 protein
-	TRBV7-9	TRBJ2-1	CASSSPRYNEQFF
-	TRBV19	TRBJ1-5	CASSSNQPQHF
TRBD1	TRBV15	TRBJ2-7	CATSRFPRGGFEQYF
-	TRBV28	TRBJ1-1	CASSLSGGLTEAFF
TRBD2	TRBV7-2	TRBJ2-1	CASQTSGSHNEQFF
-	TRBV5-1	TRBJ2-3	CASSSPEADPLDTQYF
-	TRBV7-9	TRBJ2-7	CASSLAGSYEQYF
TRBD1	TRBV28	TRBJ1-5	CASREQGGVSQPQHF
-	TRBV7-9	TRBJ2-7	CASSLAEDYYEQYF
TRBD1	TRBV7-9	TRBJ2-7	CASSTGTGGFQEQYF
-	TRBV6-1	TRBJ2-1	CASSGLRGQAYNEQFF
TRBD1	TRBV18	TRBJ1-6	CASSAQGASYNSPLHF
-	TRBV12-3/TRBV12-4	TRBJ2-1	CASSLRGNDEQFF
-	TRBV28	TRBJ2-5	CASGGAKGETQYF
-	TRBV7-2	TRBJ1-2	CASSLLGSNYGYTF
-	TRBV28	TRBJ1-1	CASSLGAGYTEAFF
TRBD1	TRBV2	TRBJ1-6	CASTGQGGSPLHF
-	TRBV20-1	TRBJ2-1	CSPSSYNEQFF
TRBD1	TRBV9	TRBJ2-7	CASSPISGTGGAGEQYF
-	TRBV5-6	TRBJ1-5	CASSLTGQGTSNQPQHF
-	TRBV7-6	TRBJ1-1	CASSFRERAFF
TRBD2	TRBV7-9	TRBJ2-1	CASSYSGRVHNEQFF
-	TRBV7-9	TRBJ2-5	CASSLPQQETQYF
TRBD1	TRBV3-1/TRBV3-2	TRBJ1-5	CASSAGGMGNQPQHF
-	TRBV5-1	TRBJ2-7	CASSPEPGVSSYEQYF
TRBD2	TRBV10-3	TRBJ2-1	CAIKGLASDNEQFF
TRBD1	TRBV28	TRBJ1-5	CASSLPQGQGASQPQHF
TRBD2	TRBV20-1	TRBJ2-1	CSASTSGANNEQFF
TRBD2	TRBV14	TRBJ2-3	CASSLWTSADTQYF
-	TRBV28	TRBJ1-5	CASSSFEGGISNQPQHF
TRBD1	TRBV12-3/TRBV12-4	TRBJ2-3	CASKDRSTDTQYF
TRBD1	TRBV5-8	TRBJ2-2	CASSLYRGKSTGELFF